This TCR beta chain came from a study of T cell responses to AZD1222 COVID-19 vaccine. Notes on the study in general: Spike regions recognized by vaccine-associated CD4 TCRs spanned the protein, led by 160-218 and 743-854. A reported finding is that nearly half of spike-specific TCRs target unmutated variant regions. Baseline antibody screening turned up just six or seven seropositive AZD1222 recipients.

Sequencing was performed with immunoSEQ multiplex PCR; in TCRdb, only in-frame clones are kept and a portion is missing. The sample has 140,000 or so clones, around 88% seen once. Germline lookup yields CDR1 MDHEN and CDR2 SYDVKM. V lost 2 bases to trimming and J lost 2 bases, with 12 bases between them. The CDR3 loop spans 15 amino acids. Of note for this clone: Its antigen is unidentified.

This receptor was obtained from an adult in good health. The J gene is TRBJ1-1, the V gene TRBV28, with a possible D match to TRBD1 (6 bases). This specimen was peripheral blood, taken on day 0 of AZD1222 vaccination. The CDR3 here is CASSLTGFDNTEAFF. The CDR3 DNA follows: TGTGCCAGCAGTTTAACAGGGTTTGATAACACTGAAGCTTTCTTT. The complete variable domain, with remaining parts taken from reference TRBV28 and TRBJ1-1, reads DVKVTQSSRYLVKRTGEKVFLECVQDMDHENMFWYRQDPGLGLRLIYFSYDVKMKEKGDIPEGYSVSREKKERFSLILESASTNQTSMYLCASSLTGFDNTEAFFGQGTRLTVV.